This TCR beta chain was captured in a study of T cells in Graves' hyperthyroidism and ophthalmopathy. The CDR3 is 15 residues long. V gave up 2 bases and J gave up 8 bases, with 15 bases separating them. Germline V gives CDR1 MNHEY, CDR2 SMNVEV (reference sequence). It was RNA transcripts that yielded the amplified TCR beta CDR3 regions. First-round RT-PCR with HTBI primers amplified the TCR CDR3 region. In TCRdb, the multiplex PCR reads were re-called with MiXCR into one record per CDR3 protein. Counted here are hundreds of thousands of distinct CDR3 sequences, 15% to 20% occurring once; the ten biggest clones make up roughly 44%.

The chain carries TRBV27 and TRBJ1-4; D remains unclear. The sequence came from a man aged 35 to 55 with Graves' ophthalmopathy. The sequenced sample consisted of blood. CDR3 sequence (DNA): TGTGCCAGCAGTTTAAGGTGGTCTGGTCCGGAAAAACTGTTTTTT. Its translation: CASSLRWSGPEKLFF.